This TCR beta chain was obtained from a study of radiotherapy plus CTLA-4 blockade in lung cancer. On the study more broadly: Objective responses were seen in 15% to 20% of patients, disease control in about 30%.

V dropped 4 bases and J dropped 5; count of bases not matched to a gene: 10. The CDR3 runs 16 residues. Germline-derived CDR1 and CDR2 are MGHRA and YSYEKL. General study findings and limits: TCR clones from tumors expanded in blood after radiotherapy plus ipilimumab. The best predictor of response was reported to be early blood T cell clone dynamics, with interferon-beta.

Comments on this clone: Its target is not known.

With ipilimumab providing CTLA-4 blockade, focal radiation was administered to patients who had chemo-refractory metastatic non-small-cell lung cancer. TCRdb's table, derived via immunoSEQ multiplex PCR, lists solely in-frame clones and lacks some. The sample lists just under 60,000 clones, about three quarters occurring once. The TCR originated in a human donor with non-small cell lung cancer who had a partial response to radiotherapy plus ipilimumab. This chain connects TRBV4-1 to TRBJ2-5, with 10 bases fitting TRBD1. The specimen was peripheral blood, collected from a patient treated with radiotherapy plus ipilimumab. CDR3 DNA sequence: TGCGCCAGCAGCCGCATACTGACAGGGGGCGAGGAGACCCAGTACTTC. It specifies CASSRILTGGEETQYF.